Listed below are T cell receptor beta chains from one sample, sequenced in a study of T-cell memory formation after mild COVID-19. TCRdb processed the 5' RACE reads anew with MiXCR; each CDR3 protein has one entry. The sample gives a few hundred thousand distinct CDR3 sequences, roughly 20% of which show up once; approximately 12% is in the top ten. Sequencing input: PBMCs or a T cell subset sorted from them (not recorded which). The receptors were gathered from an adult woman who had mild COVID-19 (a few samples of this study predate the infection). Cell type and time point are not known. Both conserved end residues are part of each CDR3. The D gene is left open where the match is weak. Size values are once, few and many counts, or a class for expanded clones, and some rows have none.

V gene	D gene	clone size	J gene	CDR3 DNA	CDR3 protein
TRBV27	NA	NA	TRBJ1-1	TGTGCCAGCAGTTTTTCTTTACCCATGAACACTGAAGCTTTCTTT	CASSFSLPMNTEAFF
TRBV4-1	NA	NA	TRBJ2-1	TGCGCCAGCAGCCAAGCCTCTTATCGAGTCCTCAAGAATGAGCAGTTCTTC	CASSQASYRVLKNEQFF
TRBV5-1	TRBD1	few	TRBJ1-1	TGCGCCAGCAGCCCAGGGGGATCCACTGAAGCTTTCTTT	CASSPGGSTEAFF
TRBV20-1	TRBD1	few	TRBJ1-1	TGCAGTGCTAGAGATGGGCAGGGGGAAACTGAAGCTTTCTTT	CSARDGQGETEAFF
TRBV19	TRBD2	few	TRBJ2-2	TGTGCCAGTAGTCCCCCGGGGGGGGGATCCGGGGAGCTGTTTTTT	CASSPPGGGSGELFF
TRBV6-2/TRBV6-3	TRBD1	NA	TRBJ2-5	TGTGCCAGCAGTTACCTCCAGGGACAGGTCAGGCAAGAGACCCAGTACTTC	CASSYLQGQVRQETQYF
TRBV29-1	TRBD1	few	TRBJ2-3	TGCAGCGTTGACCCGGGACAGTATACGCAGTATTTT	CSVDPGQYTQYF
TRBV5-5	NA	few	TRBJ2-3	TGTGCCAGCAGCCTGCTTCGACAAGCTAGCACAGATACGCAGTATTTT	CASSLLRQASTDTQYF
TRBV4-3	TRBD2	few	TRBJ2-7	TGCGCCAGCAGCCAAGAGGGACTAGGGGCCTACGAGCAGTACTTC	CASSQEGLGAYEQYF
TRBV6-5	NA	NA	TRBJ1-6	TGTGCCAGCAGTTACTCCCAGGGAGGATCACCCCTCCACTTT	CASSYSQGGSPLHF